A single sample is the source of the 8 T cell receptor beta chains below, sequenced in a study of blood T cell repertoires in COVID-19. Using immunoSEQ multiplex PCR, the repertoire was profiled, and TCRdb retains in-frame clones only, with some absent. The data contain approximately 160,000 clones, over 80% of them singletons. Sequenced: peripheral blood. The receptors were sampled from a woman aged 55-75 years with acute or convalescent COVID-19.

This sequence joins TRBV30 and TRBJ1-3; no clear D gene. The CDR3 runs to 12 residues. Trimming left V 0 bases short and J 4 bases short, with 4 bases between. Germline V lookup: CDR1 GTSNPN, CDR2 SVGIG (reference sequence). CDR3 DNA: TGTGCCTGGAGTGTGAGGGGAAACACCATATATTTT. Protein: CAWSVRGNTIYF.

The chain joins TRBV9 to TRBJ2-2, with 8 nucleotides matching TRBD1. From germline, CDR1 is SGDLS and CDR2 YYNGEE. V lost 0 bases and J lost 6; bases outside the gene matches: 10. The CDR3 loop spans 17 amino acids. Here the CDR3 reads CASSVAGRGQLAGELFF. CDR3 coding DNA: TGTGCCAGCAGCGTAGCTGGCAGGGGGCAATTGGCCGGGGAGCTGTTTTTT.

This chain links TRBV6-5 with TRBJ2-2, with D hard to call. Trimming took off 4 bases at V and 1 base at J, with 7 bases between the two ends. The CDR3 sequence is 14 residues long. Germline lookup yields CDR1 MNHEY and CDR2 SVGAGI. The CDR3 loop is CASSFYLNTGELFF. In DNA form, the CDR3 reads TGTGCCAGCAGTTTCTATCTGAACACCGGGGAGCTGTTTTTT.

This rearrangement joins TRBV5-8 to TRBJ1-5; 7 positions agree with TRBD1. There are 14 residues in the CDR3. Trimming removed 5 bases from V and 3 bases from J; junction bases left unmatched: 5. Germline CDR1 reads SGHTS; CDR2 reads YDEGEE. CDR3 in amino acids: CASSSDRYNQPQHF. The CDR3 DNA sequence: TGTGCCAGCAGTTCGGACAGGTACAATCAGCCCCAGCATTTT.

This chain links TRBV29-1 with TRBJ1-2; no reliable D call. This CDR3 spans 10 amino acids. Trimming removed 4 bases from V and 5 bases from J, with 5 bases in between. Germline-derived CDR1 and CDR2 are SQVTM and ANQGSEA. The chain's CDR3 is CSVGGYGYTF. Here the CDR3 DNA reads TGCAGCGTTGGCGGGTATGGCTACACCTTC.

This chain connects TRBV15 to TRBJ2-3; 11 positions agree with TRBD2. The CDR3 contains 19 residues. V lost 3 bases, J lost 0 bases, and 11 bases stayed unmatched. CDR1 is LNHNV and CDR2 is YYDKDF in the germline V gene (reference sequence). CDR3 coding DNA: TGTGCCACCAGCAGGGCTAGCGGGGGGACGACTGCTAGCACAGATACGCAGTATTTT. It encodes CATSRASGGTTASTDTQYF. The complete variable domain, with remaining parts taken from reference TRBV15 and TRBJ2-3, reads DAMVIQNPRYQVTQFGKPVTLSCSQTLNHNVMYWYQQKSSQAPKLLFHYYDKDFNNEADTPDNFQSRRPNTSFCFLDIRSPGLGDTAMYLCATSRASGGTTASTDTQYFGPGTRLTVL.

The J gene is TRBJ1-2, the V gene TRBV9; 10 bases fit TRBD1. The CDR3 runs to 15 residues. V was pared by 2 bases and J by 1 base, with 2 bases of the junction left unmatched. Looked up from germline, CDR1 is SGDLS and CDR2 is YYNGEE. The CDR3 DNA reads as TGTGCCAGCAGCGTCCGGGACAGGGGTAACTATGGCTACACCTTC. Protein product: CASSVRDRGNYGYTF. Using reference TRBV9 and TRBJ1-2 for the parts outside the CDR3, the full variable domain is DSGVTQTPKHLITATGQRVTLRCSPRSGDLSVYWYQQSLDQGLQFLIQYYNGEERAKGNILERFSAQQFPDLHSELNLSSLELGDSALYFCASSVRDRGNYGYTFGSGTRLTVV.

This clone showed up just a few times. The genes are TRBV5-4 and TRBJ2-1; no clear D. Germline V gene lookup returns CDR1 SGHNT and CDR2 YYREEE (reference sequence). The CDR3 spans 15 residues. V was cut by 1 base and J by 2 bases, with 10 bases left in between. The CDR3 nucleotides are TGTGCCAGCAGCTTGCCAGAATATACCTACAATGAGCAGTTCTTC. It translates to CASSLPEYTYNEQFF.